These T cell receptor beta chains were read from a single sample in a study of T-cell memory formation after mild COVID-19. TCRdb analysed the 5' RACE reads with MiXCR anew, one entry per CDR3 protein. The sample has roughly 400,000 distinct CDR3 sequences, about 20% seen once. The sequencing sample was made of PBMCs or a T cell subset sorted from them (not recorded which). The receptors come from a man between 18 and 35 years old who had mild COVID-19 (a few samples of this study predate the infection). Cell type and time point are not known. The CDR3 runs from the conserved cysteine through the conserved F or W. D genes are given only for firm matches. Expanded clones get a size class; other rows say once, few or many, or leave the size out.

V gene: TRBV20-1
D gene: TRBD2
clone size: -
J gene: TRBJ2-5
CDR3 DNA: TGCAGTGCTAGATTAGCGGGGCCAGAGACCCAGTACTTC
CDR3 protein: CSARLAGPETQYF

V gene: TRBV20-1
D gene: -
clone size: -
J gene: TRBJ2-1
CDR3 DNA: TGCAGTGCTAGGGCCTTGGGGCGCGGGGATGCGGATGAGCAGTTCTTC
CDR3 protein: CSARALGRGDADEQFF

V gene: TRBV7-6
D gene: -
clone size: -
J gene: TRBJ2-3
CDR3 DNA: TGTGCCAGCAGCCCCATTCCCGGGGGACTTAGCACAGATACGCAGTATTTT
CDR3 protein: CASSPIPGGLSTDTQYF

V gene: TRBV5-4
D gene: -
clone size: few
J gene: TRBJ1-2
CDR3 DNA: TGTGCCAGCAGTAAGGACCCGCCGACCTATGGCTACACCTTC
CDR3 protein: CASSKDPPTYGYTF

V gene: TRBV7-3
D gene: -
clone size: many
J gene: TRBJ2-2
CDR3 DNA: TGTGCCAGCAGCTTAGATAAGAACACCGGGGAGCTGTTTTTT
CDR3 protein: CASSLDKNTGELFF

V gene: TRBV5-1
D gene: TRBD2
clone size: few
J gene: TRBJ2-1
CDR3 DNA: TGCGCCAGCAGCTTGGTTAGCGGGAGTACCAATGAGCAGTTCTTC
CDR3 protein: CASSLVSGSTNEQFF

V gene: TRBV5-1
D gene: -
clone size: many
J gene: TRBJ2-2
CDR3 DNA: TGCGCCAGCAGCCCCCGGGAATTGAGCACCGGGGAGCTGTTTTTT
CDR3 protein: CASSPRELSTGELFF

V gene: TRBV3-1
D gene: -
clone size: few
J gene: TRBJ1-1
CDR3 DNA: TGTGCCAGCAGCCGAGACAAGCGAAACGAGGTGAACACTGAAGCTTTCTTT
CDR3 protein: CASSRDKRNEVNTEAFF

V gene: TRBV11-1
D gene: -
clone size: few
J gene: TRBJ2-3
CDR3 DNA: TGTGCCAGCAGCCCAACATCCGGGGTGATCGTCGCGGATACGCAGTATTTT
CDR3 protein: CASSPTSGVIVADTQYF

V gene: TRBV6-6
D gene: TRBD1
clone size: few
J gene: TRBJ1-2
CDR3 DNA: TGTGCCAGCAGCCTTCGGGGACAGAACTATGGCTACACCTTC
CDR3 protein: CASSLRGQNYGYTF

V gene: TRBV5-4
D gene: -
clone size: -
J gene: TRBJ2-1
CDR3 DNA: TGTGCCAGCAGCTTCGGGACTCCCAGCTCCTACAATGAGCAGTTCTTC
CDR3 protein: CASSFGTPSSYNEQFF

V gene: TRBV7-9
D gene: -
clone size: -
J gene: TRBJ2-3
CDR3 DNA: TGTGCCAGCAGCCCCAGGGAGGGGGGAACAGATACGCAGTATTTT
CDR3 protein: CASSPREGGTDTQYF

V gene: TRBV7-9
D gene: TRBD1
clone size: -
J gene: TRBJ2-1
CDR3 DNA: TGTGCCAGCAGCTTAGGGGGGACAGGGGGATTCGATGAGCAGTTCTTC
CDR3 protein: CASSLGGTGGFDEQFF

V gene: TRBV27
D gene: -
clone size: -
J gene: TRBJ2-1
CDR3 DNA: TGTGCCACATCAATCGCGGAGTACAATGAGCAGTTCTTC
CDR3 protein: CATSIAEYNEQFF

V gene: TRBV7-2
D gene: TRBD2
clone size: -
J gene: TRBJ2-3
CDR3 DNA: TGTGCCAGCAGCTTTCCCCGGGGGGGTGCAGATACGCAGTATTTT
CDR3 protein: CASSFPRGGADTQYF

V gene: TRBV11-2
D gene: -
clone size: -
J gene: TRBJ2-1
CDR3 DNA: TGTGCCAGCACCCGAGGGGCAAGCTCCTACAATGAGCAGTTCTTC
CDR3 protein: CASTRGASSYNEQFF

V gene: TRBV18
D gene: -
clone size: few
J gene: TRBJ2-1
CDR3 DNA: TGTGCCAGCTCACCACAGCATGGGGCTGTTGATGAGCAGTTCTTC
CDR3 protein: CASSPQHGAVDEQFF

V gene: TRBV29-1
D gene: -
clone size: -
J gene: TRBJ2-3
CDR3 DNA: TGCAGCGTTGAACGAACTAGCACAGATACGCAGTATTTT
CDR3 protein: CSVERTSTDTQYF

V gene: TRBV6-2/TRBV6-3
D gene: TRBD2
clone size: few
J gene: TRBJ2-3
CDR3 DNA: TGTGCCAGCAGTTACCGGCTAGCGGGAAAAACAGATACGCAGTATTTT
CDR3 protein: CASSYRLAGKTDTQYF

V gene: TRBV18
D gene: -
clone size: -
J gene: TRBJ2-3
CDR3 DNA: TGTGCCAGCTCACGCAACAGGGACACAGATACGCAGTATTTT
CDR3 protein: CASSRNRDTDTQYF

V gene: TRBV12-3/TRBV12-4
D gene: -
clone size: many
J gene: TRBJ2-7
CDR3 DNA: TGTGCCAGCAGTTTCGAATCCTACGAGCAGTACTTC
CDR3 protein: CASSFESYEQYF

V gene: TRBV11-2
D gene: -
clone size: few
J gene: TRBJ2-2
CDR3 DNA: TGTGCCAGCAGCTTTGGGGGGTACACCGGGGAGCTGTTTTTT
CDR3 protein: CASSFGGYTGELFF